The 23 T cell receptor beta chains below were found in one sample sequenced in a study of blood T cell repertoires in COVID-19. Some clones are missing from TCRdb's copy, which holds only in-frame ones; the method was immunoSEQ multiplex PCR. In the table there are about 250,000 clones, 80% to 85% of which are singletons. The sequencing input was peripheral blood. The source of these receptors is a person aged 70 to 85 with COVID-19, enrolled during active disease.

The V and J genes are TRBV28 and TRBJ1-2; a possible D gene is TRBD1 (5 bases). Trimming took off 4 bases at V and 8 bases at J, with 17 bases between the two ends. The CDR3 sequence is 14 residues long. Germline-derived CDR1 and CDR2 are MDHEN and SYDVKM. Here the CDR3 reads CASSSSRGKVGYTF. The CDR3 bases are TGTGCCAGCAGTTCATCAAGGGGAAAGGTGGGCTACACCTTC.

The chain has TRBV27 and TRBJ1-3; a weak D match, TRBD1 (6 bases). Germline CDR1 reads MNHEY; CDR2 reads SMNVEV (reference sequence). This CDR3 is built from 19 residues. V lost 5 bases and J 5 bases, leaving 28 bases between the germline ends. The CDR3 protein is CASSALTTGSFGSRNTIYF. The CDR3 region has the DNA TGTGCCAGCAGTGCCCTGACGACAGGCAGCTTTGGTTCAAGAAACACCATATATTTT.

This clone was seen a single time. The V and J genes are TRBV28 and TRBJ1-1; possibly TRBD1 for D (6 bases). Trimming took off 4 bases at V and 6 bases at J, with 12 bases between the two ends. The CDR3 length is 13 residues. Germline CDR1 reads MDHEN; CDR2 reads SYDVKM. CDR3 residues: CASSSPGVSEAFF. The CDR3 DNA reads TGTGCCAGCAGTTCCCCAGGGGTGTCTGAAGCTTTCTTT. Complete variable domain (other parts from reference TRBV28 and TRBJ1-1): DVKVTQSSRYLVKRTGEKVFLECVQDMDHENMFWYRQDPGLGLRLIYFSYDVKMKEKGDIPEGYSVSREKKERFSLILESASTNQTSMYLCASSSPGVSEAFFGQGTRLTVV.

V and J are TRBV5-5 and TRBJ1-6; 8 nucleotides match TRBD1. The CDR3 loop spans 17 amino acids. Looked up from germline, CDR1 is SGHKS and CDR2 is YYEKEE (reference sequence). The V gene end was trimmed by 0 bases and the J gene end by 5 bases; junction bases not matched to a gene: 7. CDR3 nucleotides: TGTGCCAGCAGCTTGGGCCCAGGGGGCAGAAATAATTCACCCCTCCACTTT. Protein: CASSLGPGGRNNSPLHF.

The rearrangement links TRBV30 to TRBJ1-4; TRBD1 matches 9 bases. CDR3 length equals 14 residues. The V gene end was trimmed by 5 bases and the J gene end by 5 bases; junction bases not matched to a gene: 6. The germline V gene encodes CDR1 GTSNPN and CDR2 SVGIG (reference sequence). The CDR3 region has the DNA TGTGCCTGGGGTACAGGGGGCGGCAATGAAAAACTGTTTTTT. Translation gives CAWGTGGGNEKLFF.

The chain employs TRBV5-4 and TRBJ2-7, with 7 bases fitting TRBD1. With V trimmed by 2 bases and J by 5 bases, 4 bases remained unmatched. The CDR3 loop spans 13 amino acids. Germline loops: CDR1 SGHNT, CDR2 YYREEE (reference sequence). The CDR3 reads CASSLQGSHEQYF. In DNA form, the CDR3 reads TGTGCCAGCAGCTTACAGGGGTCCCACGAGCAGTACTTC. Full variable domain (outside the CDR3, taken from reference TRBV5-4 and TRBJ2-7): ETGVTQSPTHLIKTRGQQVTLRCSSQSGHNTVSWYQQALGQGPQFIFQYYREEENGRGNFPPRFSGLQFPNYSSELNVNALELDDSALYLCASSLQGSHEQYFGPGTRLTVT.

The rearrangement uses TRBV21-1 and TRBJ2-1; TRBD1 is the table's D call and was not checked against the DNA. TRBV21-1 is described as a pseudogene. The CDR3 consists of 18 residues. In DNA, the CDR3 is TGTGCCAGCAGCAAAGCAAATGAACGGACAGCCCTCTACAATGAGCAGTTCTTC. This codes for CASSKANERTALYNEQFF.

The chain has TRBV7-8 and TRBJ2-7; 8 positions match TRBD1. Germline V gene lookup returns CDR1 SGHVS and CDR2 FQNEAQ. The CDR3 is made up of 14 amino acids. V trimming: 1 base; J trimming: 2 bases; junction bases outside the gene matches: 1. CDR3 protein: CASSLVGQAYEQYF. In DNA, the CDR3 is TGTGCCAGCAGCTTAGTGGGACAGGCCTACGAGCAGTACTTC.

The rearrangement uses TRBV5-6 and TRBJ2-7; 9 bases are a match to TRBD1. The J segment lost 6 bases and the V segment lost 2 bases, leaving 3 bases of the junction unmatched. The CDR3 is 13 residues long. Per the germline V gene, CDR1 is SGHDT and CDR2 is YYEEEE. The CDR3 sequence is CASSFWTGVEQYF. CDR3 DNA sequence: TGTGCCAGCAGCTTCTGGACAGGGGTCGAGCAGTACTTC.

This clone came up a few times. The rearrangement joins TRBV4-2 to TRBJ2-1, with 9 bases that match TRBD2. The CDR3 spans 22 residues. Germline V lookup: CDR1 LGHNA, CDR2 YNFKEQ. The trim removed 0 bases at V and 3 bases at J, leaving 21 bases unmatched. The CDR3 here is CASSQDRPLSGRDPQSYNEQFF. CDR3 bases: TGTGCCAGCAGCCAAGACAGACCCCTTAGCGGGAGAGATCCCCAAAGCTACAATGAGCAGTTCTTC.

In DNA form, the CDR3 reads TGCGCCAGCAGCCAACCGGGACAGACAAGATCTGGAAACACCATATATTTT. This codes for CASSQPGQTRSGNTIYF. The J gene is TRBJ1-3, the V gene TRBV4-1, with 7 positions matching TRBD1. The CDR3 is made up of 17 amino acids. Germline values: CDR1 MGHRA, CDR2 YSYEKL. The junction had 8 bases not matched to a gene; V was cut back by 2 bases and J by 1 base.

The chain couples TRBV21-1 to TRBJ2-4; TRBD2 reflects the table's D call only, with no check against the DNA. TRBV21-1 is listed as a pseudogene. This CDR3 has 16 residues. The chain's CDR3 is CASKVPPAGEDDIQYF. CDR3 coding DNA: TGTGCCAGCAAAGTCCCCCCGGCGGGGGAGGATGACATTCAGTACTTC.

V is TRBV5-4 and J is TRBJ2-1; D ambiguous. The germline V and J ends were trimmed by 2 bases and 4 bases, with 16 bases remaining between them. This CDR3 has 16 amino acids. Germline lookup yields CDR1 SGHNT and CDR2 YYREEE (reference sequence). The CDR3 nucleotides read TGTGCCAGCAGCTTAGTGGTTCCAGGCGTTTACAATGAGCAGTTCTTC. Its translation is CASSLVVPGVYNEQFF.

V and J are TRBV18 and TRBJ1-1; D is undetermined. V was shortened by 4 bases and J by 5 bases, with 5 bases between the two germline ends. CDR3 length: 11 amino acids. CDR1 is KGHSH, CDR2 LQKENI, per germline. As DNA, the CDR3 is TGTGCCAGCTCACAACTAACTGAAGCTTTCTTT. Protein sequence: CASSQLTEAFF.

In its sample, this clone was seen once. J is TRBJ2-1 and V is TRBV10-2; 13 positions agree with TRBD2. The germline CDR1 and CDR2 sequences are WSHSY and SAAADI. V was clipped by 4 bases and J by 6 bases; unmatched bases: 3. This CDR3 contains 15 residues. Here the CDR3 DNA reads TGCGCCAGCAGTGCACTAGCGGGAGGGCTCAATGAGCAGTTCTTC. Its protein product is CASSALAGGLNEQFF.

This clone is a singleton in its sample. The CDR3 DNA follows: TGTGCCACCAGTGATGGGGGCCGGAACTGGGATCAGCCCCAGCATTTT. Protein sequence: CATSDGGRNWDQPQHF. The chain joins TRBV24-1 to TRBJ1-5, with D possibly TRBD1 on 6 matching bases. The CDR3 sequence is 16 residues long. V was cut by 3 bases and J by 5 bases, with 16 bases left in between. CDR1 is KGHDR, CDR2 SFDVKD, per germline.

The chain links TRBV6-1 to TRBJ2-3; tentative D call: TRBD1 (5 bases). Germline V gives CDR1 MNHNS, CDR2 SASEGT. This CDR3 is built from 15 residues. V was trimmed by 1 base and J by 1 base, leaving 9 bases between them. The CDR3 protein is CASSEGGVGTDTQYF. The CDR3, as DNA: TGTGCCAGCAGTGAAGGGGGCGTAGGCACAGATACGCAGTATTTT.

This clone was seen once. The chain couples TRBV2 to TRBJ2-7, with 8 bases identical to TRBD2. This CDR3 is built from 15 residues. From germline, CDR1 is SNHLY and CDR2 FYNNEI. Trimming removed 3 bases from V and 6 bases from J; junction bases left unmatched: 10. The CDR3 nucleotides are TGTGCCAGCAGTGATTTTAGCGGGAAGGCGTTCGAGCAGTACTTC. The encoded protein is CASSDFSGKAFEQYF.

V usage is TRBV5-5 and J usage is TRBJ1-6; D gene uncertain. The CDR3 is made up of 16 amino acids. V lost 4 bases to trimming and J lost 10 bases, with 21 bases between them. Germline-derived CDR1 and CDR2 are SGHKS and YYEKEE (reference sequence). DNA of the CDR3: TGTGCCAGCAGCCCCGAGAAGGGAGCATCGAGCTCACCCCTCCACTTT. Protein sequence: CASSPEKGASSSPLHF.

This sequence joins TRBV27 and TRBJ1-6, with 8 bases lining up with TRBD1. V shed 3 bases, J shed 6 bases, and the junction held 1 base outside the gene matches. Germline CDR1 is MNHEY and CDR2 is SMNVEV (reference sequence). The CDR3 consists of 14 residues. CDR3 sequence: CASSFGTGNSPLHF. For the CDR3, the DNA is TGTGCCAGCAGTTTCGGGACAGGTAATTCACCCCTCCACTTT.

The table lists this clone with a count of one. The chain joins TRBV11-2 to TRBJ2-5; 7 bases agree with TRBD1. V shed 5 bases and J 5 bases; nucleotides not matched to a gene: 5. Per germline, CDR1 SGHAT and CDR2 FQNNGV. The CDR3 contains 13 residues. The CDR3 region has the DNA TGTGCCAGCAGCCGACAGGGTGAGGAGACCCAGTACTTC. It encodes CASSRQGEETQYF.

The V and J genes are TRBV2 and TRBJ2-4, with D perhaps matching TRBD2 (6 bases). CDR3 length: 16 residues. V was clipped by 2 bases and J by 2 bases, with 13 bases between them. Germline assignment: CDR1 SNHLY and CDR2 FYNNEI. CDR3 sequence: CASSEPGVDSKNIQYF. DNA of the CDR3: TGTGCCAGCAGTGAACCGGGAGTGGATTCCAAAAACATTCAGTACTTC.

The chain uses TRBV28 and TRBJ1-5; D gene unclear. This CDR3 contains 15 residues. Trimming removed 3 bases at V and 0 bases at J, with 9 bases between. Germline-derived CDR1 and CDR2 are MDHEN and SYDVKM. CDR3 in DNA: TGTGCCAGCAGTTTCGAGGGATATAGCAATCAGCCCCAGCATTTT. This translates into CASSFEGYSNQPQHF. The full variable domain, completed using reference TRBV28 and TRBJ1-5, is DVKVTQSSRYLVKRTGEKVFLECVQDMDHENMFWYRQDPGLGLRLIYFSYDVKMKEKGDIPEGYSVSREKKERFSLILESASTNQTSMYLCASSFEGYSNQPQHFGDGTRLSIL.